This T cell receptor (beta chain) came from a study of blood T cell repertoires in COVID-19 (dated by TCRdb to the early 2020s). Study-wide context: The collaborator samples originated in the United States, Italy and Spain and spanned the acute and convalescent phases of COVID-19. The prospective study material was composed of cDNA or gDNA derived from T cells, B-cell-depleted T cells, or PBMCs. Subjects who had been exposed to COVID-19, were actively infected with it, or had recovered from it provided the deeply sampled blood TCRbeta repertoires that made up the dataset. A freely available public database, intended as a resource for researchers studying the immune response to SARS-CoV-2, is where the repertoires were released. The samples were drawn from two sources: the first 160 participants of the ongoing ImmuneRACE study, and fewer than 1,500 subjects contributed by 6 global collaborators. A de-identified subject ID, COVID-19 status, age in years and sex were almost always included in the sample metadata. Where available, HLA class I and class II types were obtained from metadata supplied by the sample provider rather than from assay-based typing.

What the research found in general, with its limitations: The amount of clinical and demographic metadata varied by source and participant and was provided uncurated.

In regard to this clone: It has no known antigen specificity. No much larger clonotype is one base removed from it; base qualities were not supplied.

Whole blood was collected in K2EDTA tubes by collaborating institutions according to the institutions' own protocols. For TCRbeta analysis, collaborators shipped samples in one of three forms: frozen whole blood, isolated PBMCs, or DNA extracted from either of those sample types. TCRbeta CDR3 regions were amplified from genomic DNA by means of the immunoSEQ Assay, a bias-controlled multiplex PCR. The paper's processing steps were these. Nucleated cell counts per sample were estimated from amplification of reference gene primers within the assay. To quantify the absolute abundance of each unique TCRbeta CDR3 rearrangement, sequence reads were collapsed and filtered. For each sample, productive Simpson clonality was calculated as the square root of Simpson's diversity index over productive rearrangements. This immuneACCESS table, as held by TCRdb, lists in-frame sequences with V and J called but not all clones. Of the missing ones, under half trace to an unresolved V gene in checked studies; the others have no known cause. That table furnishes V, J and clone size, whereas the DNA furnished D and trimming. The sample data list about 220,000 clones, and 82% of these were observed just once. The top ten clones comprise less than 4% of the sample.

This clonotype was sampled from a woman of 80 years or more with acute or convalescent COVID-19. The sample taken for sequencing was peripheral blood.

The nucleotides read TGTGCCAGCAGTCCCCCGACAGACTACGAGCAGTACTTC. Its protein product is CASSPPTDYEQYF. In this chain, TRBV12-3 or TRBV12-4 is recombined with TRBJ2-7; tentative D gene TRBD1, with 5 bases matching. The junction shows trimming of 5 bases on V and 3 bases on J, plus 11 bases between the germline ends. The CDR3 measures 13 amino acids from cysteine to phenylalanine. Of the read, only the CDR3 DNA is kept; its 39 bases are in frame from base 1.